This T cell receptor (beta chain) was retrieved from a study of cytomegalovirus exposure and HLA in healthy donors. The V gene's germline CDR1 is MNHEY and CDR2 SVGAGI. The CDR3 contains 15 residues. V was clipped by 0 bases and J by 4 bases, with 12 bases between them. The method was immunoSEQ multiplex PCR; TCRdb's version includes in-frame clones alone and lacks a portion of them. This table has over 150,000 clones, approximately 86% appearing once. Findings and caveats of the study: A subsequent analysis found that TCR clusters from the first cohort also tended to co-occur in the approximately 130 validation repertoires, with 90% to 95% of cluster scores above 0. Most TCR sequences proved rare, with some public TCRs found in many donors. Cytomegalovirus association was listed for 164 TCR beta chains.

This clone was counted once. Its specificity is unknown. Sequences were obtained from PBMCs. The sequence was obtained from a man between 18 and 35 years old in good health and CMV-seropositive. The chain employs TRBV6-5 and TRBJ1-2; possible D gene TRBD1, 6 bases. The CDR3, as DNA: TGTGCCAGCAGTTACTCGGGACAAGACGGCTATGGCTACACCTTC. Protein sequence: CASSYSGQDGYGYTF.